This T cell receptor beta chain came from a study of T-cell reconstitution after alpha-beta-depleted transplantation in children. General observations from the study: By about two months after transplant, alpha-beta T cells reportedly arose from several hundred graft clones that had expanded. At one year after transplant, newly produced T cells mostly accounted for T-cell counts and diversity.

As concerns this clonotype: Its antigen is not known.

The CDR3 contains 16 residues. Germline CDR1 reads SGHTA; CDR2 reads FQGTGA. V dropped 4 bases and J dropped 1; count of bases not matched to a gene: 2. Molecular barcoding with unique molecular identifiers was used for the TCRbeta library. TCRdb ran MiXCR on the PCR reads and lists one entry per CDR3 protein. This table has some 300,000 distinct CDR3 sequences, about a tenth appearing once. This receptor was identified in a boy under three years old with acute myeloid leukemia, due to receive a stem cell transplant. The sequencing here drew on PBMCs, taken before TCRalphabeta/CD19-depleted stem cell transplant. The V call is TRBV7-3, the J call TRBJ2-3; 13 bases line up with TRBD2. CDR3 loop: CASSYTSGGGTDTQYF. DNA for the CDR3: TGTGCCAGCAGCTACACTAGCGGGGGGGGCACAGATACGCAGTATTTT.